The 18 T cell receptor beta chains listed next were all sequenced from one sample in a study of blood T cell repertoires in COVID-19. Profiled with immunoSEQ multiplex PCR; TCRdb holds only in-frame clones, not every one. Counted here are tens of thousands of clones, around 84% occurring once; the ten biggest clones make up roughly 5.9%. The source material was peripheral blood. These receptors originate from a human donor in a cohort sampled during active or convalescent COVID-19.

The J gene is TRBJ1-1, the V gene TRBV2; the D gene is possibly TRBD1 (5 bases). This CDR3 region has 13 residues. From germline, CDR1 is SNHLY and CDR2 FYNNEI. The V gene lost 6 bases and the J gene lost 1 base, with 9 bases spanning the gap. The CDR3 sequence: CASRSTANTEAFF. DNA of the CDR3: TGTGCCAGCAGGTCGACAGCGAACACTGAAGCTTTCTTT.

V is TRBV12-3 or TRBV12-4 and J is TRBJ1-6; D not resolved. Between the trimmed V and J ends, which lost 6 bases and 6 bases, there was a span of 6 bases. The CDR3 totals 12 residues. In DNA form, the CDR3 reads TGTGCCAGCAGGGGCCCTAATTCACCCCTCCACTTT. Translation: CASRGPNSPLHF.

This clone was seen just once. CDR3 coding DNA: TGTGCCACCAGCAGAGAACGGGTTCCCACCGGGGAGCTGTTTTTT. Protein: CATSRERVPTGELFF. The chain links TRBV15 to TRBJ2-2; D uncertain. Germline loops: CDR1 LNHNV, CDR2 YYDKDF (reference sequence). V lost 0 bases to trimming and J lost 4 bases, with 9 bases between them. The CDR3 runs 15 residues.

This sequence joins TRBV5-6 and TRBJ2-3; D not certain. The CDR3 runs 14 residues. Germline V CDR1 and CDR2: SGHDT, YYEEEE. V lost 1 base and J 4 bases, leaving 10 bases between the germline ends. This CDR3 reads CASSLSQFADTQYF. Written as DNA, the CDR3 is TGTGCCAGCAGCTTGTCCCAGTTTGCAGATACGCAGTATTTT.

The chain is built from TRBV20-1 and TRBJ2-3, with 10 bases aligning to TRBD2. CDR3 length: 17 residues. Germline values: CDR1 DFQATT, CDR2 SNEGSKA (reference sequence). Losses at the gene ends were 3 bases for V and 6 bases for J; bases not matched to a gene: 15. CDR3 in DNA: TGCAGTGCTAGTGAGTGGAGCGGGGGGGGAACACCGGATACGCAGTATTTT. Protein product: CSASEWSGGGTPDTQYF.

This rearrangement joins TRBV7-9 to TRBJ2-3; the D gene is possibly TRBD1 (6 bases). CDR1 SEHNR and CDR2 FQNEAQ come from the germline V gene (reference sequence). Trimming removed 5 bases from V and 6 bases from J, with 12 bases in between. This CDR3 contains 13 residues. CDR3 DNA sequence: TGTGCCAGCAGCGCGGACAGTTGGGATACGCAGTATTTT. Its translation: CASSADSWDTQYF.

Details on this clone: Other DNA variants within this sample encode the same CDR3. V usage is TRBV12-3 or TRBV12-4 and J usage is TRBJ2-7; D call uncertain. V was trimmed by 2 bases and J by 3 bases, leaving 5 bases between them. The CDR3 has 12 residues. The CDR3 nucleotides are TGTGCCAGCAGTTTAAGCGTCTACGAGCAGTACTTC. Its translation: CASSLSVYEQYF.

This chain joins TRBV19 and TRBJ1-2; 8 nucleotides align to TRBD1. CDR3 length: 16 residues. V lost 3 bases to trimming and J lost 7 bases; unmatched junction nucleotides: 13. CDR1 is LNHDA and CDR2 is SQIVND in the germline V gene (reference sequence). CDR3 nucleotides: TGTGCCAGTAGTATGAGTTTGACAGGGGAGATTCGTGGCTACACCTTC. Its translation is CASSMSLTGEIRGYTF.

V gene TRBV19 combines with J gene TRBJ2-3; no firm D call. This CDR3 comprises 14 residues. Germline V gives CDR1 LNHDA, CDR2 SQIVND (reference sequence). Trimming took 2 bases from V and 0 from J, leaving 6 bases between them. CDR3 loop: CASSILQSTDTQYF. DNA for the CDR3: TGTGCCAGTAGTATATTACAGAGCACAGATACGCAGTATTTT.

The genes are TRBV7-9 and TRBJ1-2; possible D gene TRBD1, 6 bases. CDR1 SEHNR and CDR2 FQNEAQ come from the germline V gene (reference sequence). The germline V and J ends were trimmed by 4 bases and 5 bases, with 14 bases remaining between them. The CDR3 is made up of 14 amino acids. The DNA for the CDR3 is TGTGCCAGCAGCTCCCAGACAGGACCTTATGGCTACACCTTC. This codes for CASSSQTGPYGYTF.

The rearrangement uses TRBV6-5 and TRBJ2-5; 9 bases match TRBD1. Unmatched junction bases numbered 3, after V lost 0 bases and J lost 4 bases. Germline V gene sequence: CDR1 MNHEY, CDR2 SVGAGI. The CDR3 is made up of 15 amino acids. CDR3 region: CASSYSPDRGETQYF. CDR3 sequence (DNA): TGTGCCAGCAGTTACTCGCCGGACAGGGGAGAGACCCAGTACTTC.

The V gene is TRBV24-1, the J gene TRBJ2-7; 11 positions match TRBD1. This CDR3 has 16 amino acids. Germline V gene lookup returns CDR1 KGHDR and CDR2 SFDVKD. With V trimmed by 3 bases and J by 6 bases, 9 bases remained unmatched. Here the CDR3 DNA reads TGTGCCACCAGTGATGCGCAATGGACAGGGGGCTGCGAGCAGTACTTC. It encodes CATSDAQWTGGCEQYF.

A single count supports this clone. CDR3 nucleotide sequence: TGTGCCAGCAGCAAGACAGGGACTAATGAAAAACTGTTTTTT. It codes for CASSKTGTNEKLFF. The V and J genes are TRBV5-5 and TRBJ1-4, with 7 bases aligning to TRBD1. V was pared by 4 bases and J by 2 bases, with 2 bases of the junction left unmatched. Germline V lookup: CDR1 SGHKS, CDR2 YYEKEE (reference sequence). The CDR3 contains 14 residues.

The chain uses TRBV4-3 and TRBJ1-1; D not resolved. Trimming stripped 1 base from V and 5 bases from J, with 11 bases between. The CDR3 totals 14 residues. Germline lookup yields CDR1 LGHNA and CDR2 YSLEER. The CDR3 region is CASSQGGRRTEAFF. In nucleotides, the CDR3 is TGCGCCAGCAGCCAAGGAGGAAGGCGGACTGAAGCTTTCTTT.

This chain joins TRBV7-2 and TRBJ2-2, with TRBD2 matching 7 bases. From germline, CDR1 is SGHTA and CDR2 FQGNSA. The CDR3 has 16 amino acids. V dropped 5 bases and J dropped 1; count of bases not matched to a gene: 7. The CDR3 reads CASSLGGTLNTGELFF. CDR3 nucleotides: TGTGCCAGCAGCCTGGGGGGGACCTTGAACACCGGGGAGCTGTTTTTT.

This rearrangement joins TRBV6-5 to TRBJ2-7; 8 bases fit TRBD1. CDR1 MNHEY and CDR2 SVGAGI come from the germline V gene. The V and J ends lost 8 bases and 2 bases, in that order; junction bases with no gene match: 5. The CDR3 is made up of 13 amino acids. CDR3 protein: CASEPGQAYEQYF. The DNA for the CDR3 is TGTGCCAGCGAGCCGGGACAGGCCTACGAGCAGTACTTC.

The V gene is TRBV5-5, the J gene TRBJ2-7; 8 bases align to TRBD1. V trimming: 0 bases; J trimming: 4 bases; junction bases outside the gene matches: 6. This CDR3 spans 15 amino acids. Germline V gene sequence: CDR1 SGHKS, CDR2 YYEKEE (reference sequence). The chain's CDR3 is CASSLGTGKSYEQYF. In DNA, the CDR3 is TGTGCCAGCAGCTTGGGGACAGGGAAGTCGTACGAGCAGTACTTC.

The chain couples TRBV11-2 to TRBJ1-1; D may be TRBD1 (5 bases). CDR3 length: 14 residues. V was trimmed by 5 bases and J by 1 base, leaving 11 bases between them. Germline V gene lookup returns CDR1 SGHAT and CDR2 FQNNGV. The CDR3: CASSLTTANTEAFF. CDR3 coding DNA: TGTGCCAGCAGCCTCACGACAGCGAACACTGAAGCTTTCTTT.